These T cell receptor beta chains were read from a single sample in a study of tumor-infiltrating lymphocytes in primary liver carcinoma. One entry per CDR3 protein, called by TCRdb with MiXCR from the multiplex PCR reads. The sample records approximately 310,000 distinct CDR3 sequences, over 55% being singletons. What was sequenced was peripheral blood. These receptors originate from a man aged 35 to 55 with primary liver carcinoma and hepatitis B virus infection. Both conserved end residues are trimmed from each CDR3. Fields, in order: J gene, V gene, clone size, CDR3 protein. Size is omitted from some rows. Given values are once, few, many or a class for expanded clones.

TRBJ1-5 | TRBV28 | few | ASSPTGPNQPQH
TRBJ2-1 | TRBV4-2 | many | ASSLGLAGGAYNEQF
TRBJ1-4 | TRBV30 | few | VWSETGRGPREKLF
TRBJ1-1 | TRBV28 | . | ASRDSLNTEAF
TRBJ1-1 | TRBV4-2 | . | ASSQEAAWKGVEGTEAF
TRBJ2-3 | TRBV11-2 | . | ASTDQASIGSSDTQY
TRBJ2-3 | TRBV5-1 | few | ASSLALAGASTDTQY
TRBJ2-3 | TRBV5-6 | . | AGSFTRGEDTQY
TRBJ2-3 | TRBV21-1 | . | ASSKAWGRVGDTHY
TRBJ2-7 | TRBV12-3/TRBV12-4 | . | ASSFTRYEQY
TRBJ1-5 | TRBV6-6 | . | ANTPKDQPQH
TRBJ2-1 | TRBV29-1 | . | SVEDRRVSYYEQF
TRBJ2-7 | TRBV14 | few | ASSQRDGKKQY
TRBJ2-3 | TRBV4-2 | . | ASSLDSSGSQISTDTQY
TRBJ1-1 | TRBV5-1 | . | ASSLLTLNTEAF
TRBJ2-1 | TRBV4-3 | . | GSSQETLGGYNEQF
TRBJ1-1 | TRBV10-2 | . | ASTKGVDTEAF
TRBJ2-3 | TRBV7-9 | . | ASSSILAGSADTQY
TRBJ2-5 | TRBV12-3/TRBV12-4 | . | ASSLHGQVDQETQY
TRBJ1-6 | TRBV30 | . | ACDSPLH
TRBJ1-2 | TRBV7-8 | . | ASSLRGGDYGYT
TRBJ1-5 | TRBV7-8 | . | ASANWWQPNQPQH
TRBJ2-1 | TRBV29-1 | once | SVVPLNRLIEQF
TRBJ1-3 | TRBV5-6 | . | AISLSSGTGNTIY
TRBJ2-5 | TRBV4-2 | . | ASSQDSGVRTPY
TRBJ2-7 | TRBV6-6 | many | ASSSTGAYEQY
TRBJ1-3 | TRBV6-2/TRBV6-3 | many | ASRYRAPGPSGNTIY
TRBJ1-2 | TRBV5-8 | . | ASIPIGPQDGYT
TRBJ2-7 | TRBV6-1 | once | ASRGQGDPYEQY
TRBJ2-3 | TRBV11-2 | . | ASSQRGTWGDTQY
. | TRBV12-3/TRBV12-4 | . | ASSLIGSTAGGGETQY
TRBJ2-1 | TRBV4-1 | few | ASSQAAGEGADEQF
TRBJ2-1 | TRBV10-3 | . | TISDVVGFGSGSYNEQF
TRBJ2-3 | TRBV4-3 | . | ASGQGTTSRRLTDTQY
TRBJ1-1 | TRBV14 | . | ASSPQPRLNSEAF
TRBJ2-3 | TRBV6-5 | . | ASSEGPGATQY
TRBJ2-2 | TRBV12-3/TRBV12-4 | many | ATGRHSGSGTGELF
TRBJ1-4 | TRBV4-1 | . | ASSLLDRENEKLF
. | TRBV6-2/TRBV6-3 | . | ASSTKGQVSVLGNQPQY
TRBJ1-2 | TRBV11-1 | . | AGSPIQGADYGYT
TRBJ2-1 | TRBV20-1 | . | SARDERNNEQF
TRBJ2-7 | TRBV6-2/TRBV6-3 | many | ASRDGGRPAEQY
TRBJ2-7 | TRBV29-1 | . | SAGGVYHEQY
TRBJ1-5 | TRBV6-5 | few | ASSRYVNQPQH
TRBJ2-5 | TRBV5-1 | . | ASNRNRDAETQY
TRBJ2-7 | TRBV21-1 | . | ASSKGGGAGDEQY
TRBJ1-1 | TRBV11-2 | . | ASSPISAENTEAF
TRBJ2-5 | TRBV12-3/TRBV12-4 | once | ASRLSLGGGETQH
TRBJ2-7 | TRBV6-1 | many | ASSPTGTVYEQY
TRBJ2-3 | TRBV7-9 | once | GSSPLRGGQY
TRBJ1-2 | TRBV28 | . | ASSPRGREDYGYT